The present T cell receptor (beta chain) was sequenced within a study of T cell repertoires in cytomegalovirus infection. Turning to the study itself: TCR beta signatures that were public indicated CMV infection and matching HLA type.

Study findings and constraints: In two of eight donors, the top clonotype was HLA-C-restricted CMV-specific.

MiXCR, run by TCRdb on the reads, gives a single entry per CDR3 protein. The repertoire holds a few hundred thousand distinct CDR3 sequences, with about 25% as singletons. This clonotype was observed at least ten times. Its antigen remains unknown. The receptor was derived from a human donor in good health (CMV status not recorded). Some clones in this sample may be carry-over from other donors' samples. The sequencing sample was made of PBMCs.

The CDR3 loop reads CASSQETGNYGYTF. CDR3 nucleotides: TGTGCCAGCAGCCAGGAGACAGGCAACTATGGCTACACCTTC. J is TRBJ1-2 and V is TRBV7-9; maybe TRBD1 (6 bases). Trimming took 5 bases from V and 2 from J, leaving 12 bases between them. The CDR3 runs to 14 residues. Germline V gene lookup returns CDR1 SEHNR and CDR2 FQNEAQ (reference sequence).